A selection of T cell receptor beta chains follows, all from one sample in a study of blood T cell repertoires in COVID-19. Assay used: immunoSEQ multiplex PCR; TCRdb lists only in-frame clones, some missing. The table shows 110,000 to 150,000 clones, with about 87% occurring only once. Source material: peripheral blood. These receptor sequences come from a human donor in a cohort sampled during active COVID-19. Both conserved end residues are part of each CDR3. The D gene is left open where the match is weak. Some rows mark clone size as missing; the rest say once, few, many or name a class of expanded clone.

abundance: NA
d_gene: TRBD1
v_gene: TRBV3-1/TRBV3-2
j_gene: TRBJ1-1
CDR3nt: TGTGCCAGCAGTCCGGGACAGCTGAACACTGAAGCTTTCTTT
CDR3aa: CASSPGQLNTEAFF

abundance: NA
d_gene: NA
v_gene: TRBV19
j_gene: TRBJ1-5
CDR3nt: TGTGCCAGTAGTATAGGACAGGCCCACACTCAGCCCCAGCATTTT
CDR3aa: CASSIGQAHTQPQHF

abundance: once
d_gene: NA
v_gene: TRBV7-8
j_gene: TRBJ1-1
CDR3nt: TGTGCCAGCACAGATCTGAACACTGAAGCTTTCTTT
CDR3aa: CASTDLNTEAFF

abundance: NA
d_gene: NA
v_gene: TRBV12-3/TRBV12-4
j_gene: TRBJ1-5
CDR3nt: TGTGCCAGCAGTCAGGATAGCAATCAGCCCCAGCATTTT
CDR3aa: CASSQDSNQPQHF

abundance: NA
d_gene: NA
v_gene: TRBV28
j_gene: TRBJ2-1
CDR3nt: TGTGCCAGCAGATCGCCGGGTCCCCACAATGAGCAGTTCTTC
CDR3aa: CASRSPGPHNEQFF

abundance: NA
d_gene: NA
v_gene: TRBV6-6
j_gene: TRBJ2-2
CDR3nt: TGTGCCAGCAGTACAGACGGGGAGCTGTTTTTT
CDR3aa: CASSTDGELFF

abundance: NA
d_gene: TRBD2
v_gene: TRBV5-1
j_gene: TRBJ2-5
CDR3nt: TGCGCCAGCAGCCCCCGGGTAGCGGGACAACAAGAGACCCAGTACTTC
CDR3aa: CASSPRVAGQQETQYF

abundance: NA
d_gene: TRBD1
v_gene: TRBV2
j_gene: TRBJ1-2
CDR3nt: TGTGCCAGCAGGACAGGGGGCATCTATGGCTACACCTTC
CDR3aa: CASRTGGIYGYTF

abundance: NA
d_gene: NA
v_gene: TRBV11-3
j_gene: TRBJ2-1
CDR3nt: TGTGCCAGCAGCGGAGGGTGGGGGAATGAGCAGTTCTTC
CDR3aa: CASSGGWGNEQFF

abundance: NA
d_gene: NA
v_gene: TRBV30
j_gene: TRBJ1-1
CDR3nt: TGTGCCTGGAGTGTACGTATGGGTGGGCAGGCTTTCTTT
CDR3aa: CAWSVRMGGQAFF

abundance: NA
d_gene: NA
v_gene: TRBV5-6
j_gene: TRBJ2-5
CDR3nt: TGTGCCAGCAGCTTGGACGGGACTCCGGAGACCCAGTACTTC
CDR3aa: CASSLDGTPETQYF

abundance: NA
d_gene: TRBD1
v_gene: TRBV6-4
j_gene: TRBJ2-3
CDR3nt: TGTGCCAGCAGCGCCGTAGGGGGCGCGACAGATACGCAGTATTTT
CDR3aa: CASSAVGGATDTQYF

abundance: NA
d_gene: NA
v_gene: TRBV10-2
j_gene: TRBJ2-3
CDR3nt: TGCGCCAGCAGTGCAGGGGCCCTTTCAGATACGCAGTATTTT
CDR3aa: CASSAGALSDTQYF

abundance: NA
d_gene: NA
v_gene: TRBV7-2
j_gene: TRBJ1-6
CDR3nt: TGTGCCAGCAGCCTGCGGGGGCAGCGTAATTCACCCCTCCACTTT
CDR3aa: CASSLRGQRNSPLHF

abundance: NA
d_gene: TRBD1
v_gene: TRBV9
j_gene: TRBJ1-4
CDR3nt: TGTGCCAGCAGCGTAGGGGACAGGGATGAAAAACTGTTTTTT
CDR3aa: CASSVGDRDEKLFF

abundance: NA
d_gene: NA
v_gene: TRBV7-9
j_gene: TRBJ2-1
CDR3nt: TGTGCCAGCCAGGGCAGCTCACCCTACAATGAGCAGTTCTTC
CDR3aa: CASQGSSPYNEQFF

abundance: NA
d_gene: NA
v_gene: TRBV11-3
j_gene: TRBJ1-2
CDR3nt: TGTGCCAGCAGCTTAGCCCCCGGGTATGGCTACACCTTC
CDR3aa: CASSLAPGYGYTF

abundance: NA
d_gene: NA
v_gene: TRBV6-6
j_gene: TRBJ1-5
CDR3nt: TGTGCCAGCAGAGCGGGGAGGGATAGCAATCAGCCCCAGCATTTT
CDR3aa: CASRAGRDSNQPQHF

abundance: NA
d_gene: TRBD1
v_gene: TRBV5-1
j_gene: TRBJ2-3
CDR3nt: TGCGCCAGCAGCTTGGAGGGGGGACAGGCAGGGGTCACAGATACGCAGTATTTT
CDR3aa: CASSLEGGQAGVTDTQYF

abundance: few
d_gene: NA
v_gene: TRBV14
j_gene: TRBJ2-2
CDR3nt: TGTGCCAGCAGCCAACTTGCGGGGCGTTGGACCGGGGAGCTGTTTTTT
CDR3aa: CASSQLAGRWTGELFF

abundance: NA
d_gene: TRBD2
v_gene: TRBV7-6
j_gene: TRBJ2-1
CDR3nt: TGTGCCAGCAGCTTAGGACGGGCGGGAGGGTGGAATGAGCAGTTCTTC
CDR3aa: CASSLGRAGGWNEQFF

abundance: NA
d_gene: NA
v_gene: TRBV19
j_gene: TRBJ1-1
CDR3nt: TGTGCCAGTACCTTAGGGAGGGGAAACACTGAAGCTTTCTTT
CDR3aa: CASTLGRGNTEAFF

abundance: few
d_gene: TRBD1
v_gene: TRBV7-9
j_gene: TRBJ1-6
CDR3nt: TGTGCCAGCAGCCGGGGACAGGGGAATTCACCCCTCCACTTT
CDR3aa: CASSRGQGNSPLHF

abundance: NA
d_gene: NA
v_gene: TRBV11-3
j_gene: TRBJ1-1
CDR3nt: TGTGCCAGCAGCTTAGGCTACAGGGAGAACACTGAAGCTTTCTTT
CDR3aa: CASSLGYRENTEAFF

abundance: NA
d_gene: NA
v_gene: TRBV7-8
j_gene: TRBJ1-1
CDR3nt: TGTGCCAGCAGCTTAGCTGGGGGAGGGGCCGGGAACACTGAAGCTTTCTTT
CDR3aa: CASSLAGGGAGNTEAFF

abundance: NA
d_gene: TRBD1
v_gene: TRBV10-3
j_gene: TRBJ1-1
CDR3nt: TGTGCCATCACTAGAGACAGGGGGGACACTGAAGCTTTCTTT
CDR3aa: CAITRDRGDTEAFF

abundance: NA
d_gene: NA
v_gene: TRBV18
j_gene: TRBJ1-4
CDR3nt: TGTGCCAGCTCACCGAGGCGACAGAATGAAAAACTGTTTTTT
CDR3aa: CASSPRRQNEKLFF

abundance: NA
d_gene: NA
v_gene: TRBV4-3
j_gene: TRBJ2-1
CDR3nt: TGCGCCAGCAGCCAGCGGGGACGGGAAGAGCAGTTCTTC
CDR3aa: CASSQRGREEQFF

abundance: once
d_gene: NA
v_gene: TRBV13
j_gene: TRBJ1-4
CDR3nt: TGTGCCAGCACCCGAAGAACCGGAGCCACTTTTGAAAAACTGTTTTTT
CDR3aa: CASTRRTGATFEKLFF

abundance: NA
d_gene: NA
v_gene: TRBV24-1
j_gene: TRBJ2-5
CDR3nt: TGTGCCACCAGTGACTCAGGGTGGGAGACCCAGTACTTC
CDR3aa: CATSDSGWETQYF

abundance: NA
d_gene: NA
v_gene: TRBV5-1
j_gene: TRBJ2-3
CDR3nt: TGCGCCAGCAGCTATCACAGGAGCGCTGTCACAGATACGCAGTATTTT
CDR3aa: CASSYHRSAVTDTQYF

abundance: NA
d_gene: TRBD1
v_gene: TRBV30
j_gene: TRBJ1-2
CDR3nt: TGTGCCTGGAGCTACAGGGGGGTCGGCTATGGCTACACCTTC
CDR3aa: CAWSYRGVGYGYTF

abundance: NA
d_gene: NA
v_gene: TRBV27
j_gene: TRBJ2-3
CDR3nt: TGTGCCAGCAGTTTAGTAGCCCCGGGAAGAGATACGCAGTATTTT
CDR3aa: CASSLVAPGRDTQYF

abundance: NA
d_gene: NA
v_gene: TRBV19
j_gene: TRBJ2-5
CDR3nt: TGTGCCAGTAGTATAGCCCCCGGGACTCAAGAGACCCAGTACTTC
CDR3aa: CASSIAPGTQETQYF

abundance: NA
d_gene: NA
v_gene: TRBV18
j_gene: TRBJ1-1
CDR3nt: TGTGCCAGTCTCCGGCAGGGCCCGAACACTGAAGCTTTCTTT
CDR3aa: CASLRQGPNTEAFF

abundance: NA
d_gene: NA
v_gene: TRBV27
j_gene: TRBJ2-1
CDR3nt: TGTGCCATAAGGAGGGGGGGCAAGAGCAATGAGCAGTTCTTC
CDR3aa: CAIRRGGKSNEQFF

abundance: NA
d_gene: NA
v_gene: TRBV6-6
j_gene: TRBJ1-5
CDR3nt: TGTGCCAGCTCACGTGGGGCGGTAAAAAATCAGCCCCAGCATTTT
CDR3aa: CASSRGAVKNQPQHF

abundance: NA
d_gene: NA
v_gene: TRBV24-1
j_gene: TRBJ2-3
CDR3nt: TGTGCCATCGGGAGGACAGGCACAGATACGCAGTATTTT
CDR3aa: CAIGRTGTDTQYF

abundance: NA
d_gene: TRBD1
v_gene: TRBV7-9
j_gene: TRBJ2-1
CDR3nt: TGTGCCAGCAGCGCGAAGTGGGACAGCTACAATGAGCAGTTCTTC
CDR3aa: CASSAKWDSYNEQFF

abundance: NA
d_gene: NA
v_gene: TRBV5-1
j_gene: TRBJ1-1
CDR3nt: TGCGCCAGCAGCCACGACAGGAACACTGAAGCTTTCTTT
CDR3aa: CASSHDRNTEAFF

abundance: NA
d_gene: TRBD1
v_gene: TRBV6-5
j_gene: TRBJ2-7
CDR3nt: TGTGCCAGCAGTTACACAGGGGGGCCCACCTACGAGCAGTACTTC
CDR3aa: CASSYTGGPTYEQYF

abundance: once
d_gene: TRBD2
v_gene: TRBV6-2/TRBV6-3
j_gene: TRBJ2-5
CDR3nt: TGTGCCAGCAGTTACATCCTAGCGGGGGGCCAGGAGACCCAGTACTTC
CDR3aa: CASSYILAGGQETQYF

abundance: NA
d_gene: TRBD2
v_gene: TRBV11-2
j_gene: TRBJ2-1
CDR3nt: TGTGCCAGCAGCTTAGGGCTAGCGGGGTACAATGAGCAGTTCTTC
CDR3aa: CASSLGLAGYNEQFF

abundance: NA
d_gene: TRBD2
v_gene: TRBV19
j_gene: TRBJ2-1
CDR3nt: TGTGCCAGTAGTCCGGGGGGGTACAATGAGCAGTTCTTC
CDR3aa: CASSPGGYNEQFF

abundance: NA
d_gene: NA
v_gene: TRBV11-2
j_gene: TRBJ1-2
CDR3nt: TGTGCCAGCAGCTTCGGGGGAGGAGGTGGCTACACCTTC
CDR3aa: CASSFGGGGGYTF

abundance: many
d_gene: TRBD2
v_gene: TRBV19
j_gene: TRBJ2-5
CDR3nt: TGTGCCAGTAGTATTGGGGCTAGCGGGGGCCCGCAAGAGACCCAGTACTTC
CDR3aa: CASSIGASGGPQETQYF

abundance: NA
d_gene: NA
v_gene: TRBV2
j_gene: TRBJ1-5
CDR3nt: TGTGCCAGCGGAGAGGGTTCCCAGCCCCAGCATTTT
CDR3aa: CASGEGSQPQHF

abundance: NA
d_gene: NA
v_gene: TRBV30
j_gene: TRBJ2-1
CDR3nt: TGTGCCTGGAGTCCCAAAGCGCCAACCTCCTACAATGAGCAGTTCTTC
CDR3aa: CAWSPKAPTSYNEQFF

abundance: NA
d_gene: TRBD2
v_gene: TRBV4-2
j_gene: TRBJ2-1
CDR3nt: TGTGCCAGCAGCCAAGTGAGCGGGGGGGCGTACAATGAGCAGTTCTTC
CDR3aa: CASSQVSGGAYNEQFF

abundance: once
d_gene: NA
v_gene: TRBV7-2
j_gene: TRBJ2-1
CDR3nt: TGTGCCAGCAGCTTATGGCGGGGGCTCCACAATGAGCAGTTCTTC
CDR3aa: CASSLWRGLHNEQFF

abundance: few
d_gene: NA
v_gene: TRBV12-3/TRBV12-4
j_gene: TRBJ1-2
CDR3nt: TGTGCCAGCAGTTTCGGAGGGGTAGGCGGCTACACCTTC
CDR3aa: CASSFGGVGGYTF

abundance: NA
d_gene: TRBD1
v_gene: TRBV19
j_gene: TRBJ1-5
CDR3nt: TGTGCCAGTAGTACCACGACAGGGAGGTATCAGCCCCAGCATTTT
CDR3aa: CASSTTTGRYQPQHF

abundance: NA
d_gene: TRBD1
v_gene: TRBV5-1
j_gene: TRBJ2-3
CDR3nt: TGCGCCAGCAGCTTTTCCGGGACAGGGGCCGGGAGCACAGATACGCAGTATTTT
CDR3aa: CASSFSGTGAGSTDTQYF

abundance: NA
d_gene: NA
v_gene: TRBV6-2/TRBV6-3
j_gene: TRBJ1-5
CDR3nt: TGTGCCAGCAGTTCCCCCCCGTGGGGTAGGGAGCTATATAGCAATCAGCCCCAGCATTTT
CDR3aa: CASSSPPWGRELYSNQPQHF

abundance: NA
d_gene: TRBD1
v_gene: TRBV6-2/TRBV6-3
j_gene: TRBJ1-2
CDR3nt: TGTGCCAGCAGTTACCTGGGACAGCCGACCTTCTATGGCTACACCTTC
CDR3aa: CASSYLGQPTFYGYTF

abundance: NA
d_gene: TRBD2
v_gene: TRBV5-1
j_gene: TRBJ2-5
CDR3nt: TGCGCCAGCAGCGTTAGCGGGGTCTGGGAGACCCAGTACTTC
CDR3aa: CASSVSGVWETQYF

abundance: once
d_gene: TRBD2
v_gene: TRBV27
j_gene: TRBJ2-1
CDR3nt: TGTGCCAGCAGTTTACGGGTAGCGGGAGGGTCTGAGCAGTTCTTC
CDR3aa: CASSLRVAGGSEQFF